These 2 T cell receptor beta chains were sequenced from one sample in a study of Ad26.COV2.S vaccination and SARS-CoV-2 variants. Treatment in this sample: around 19 received Ad26.COV2.S at low or high dose, single or two shots; about 5 received placebo; per-sample allocation not given. Sampling occurred on day 63 after the first vaccine or placebo injection. Assay: immunoSEQ multiplex PCR; the TCRdb copy retains only in-frame clones and omits some. The sample records about 330,000 clones, almost 90% being singletons. The sample was peripheral blood, taken in a trial of Ad26.COV2.S vaccine versus placebo. These receptors originate from a person aged 18-65 years who received the Ad26.COV2.S COVID-19 vaccine or a placebo.

The chain has TRBV5-5 and TRBJ1-4; D unresolved. V shed 6 bases and J shed 5 bases, with 17 bases lying between them. The CDR3 has 15 residues. Germline CDR1 reads SGHKS; CDR2 reads YYEKEE (reference sequence). The CDR3: CASTPSLGENEKLFF. Written as DNA, the CDR3 is TGTGCCAGCACCCCCTCCTTAGGAGAGAATGAAAAACTGTTTTTT.

This clone has a handful of counts. This rearrangement joins TRBV28 to TRBJ1-5; possibly TRBD1 for D (6 bases). V was shortened by 6 bases and J by 3 bases, with 15 bases between the two germline ends. The germline gives CDR1 MDHEN, CDR2 SYDVKM. CDR3 length equals 15 residues. The CDR3 DNA follows: TGTGCCAGCAGGCAAGAGGGGGGATACAATCAGCCCCAGCATTTT. Protein: CASRQEGGYNQPQHF.